These 17 T cell receptor beta chains originate from one sample sequenced in a study of cytomegalovirus exposure and HLA in healthy donors. The repertoire was sequenced with immunoSEQ multiplex PCR; TCRdb's copy has only in-frame clones and lacks some. Among 220,000 or so clones listed, around 86% were seen once. Sequenced: PBMCs. These receptors came from a woman younger than 35 in good health and CMV-seropositive.

The CDR3 here is CASSPTSGRCKEQYF. The CDR3 nucleotides are TGTGCCAGCAGTCCCACTAGCGGGAGGTGCAAGGAGCAGTACTTC. This chain joins TRBV2 and TRBJ2-7, with 12 nucleotides matching TRBD2. CDR3 length: 15 residues. Trimming took 5 bases from V and 7 from J; bases not matched to a gene: 9. Germline V CDR1 and CDR2: SNHLY, FYNNEI.

This clone appeared once. The gene calls are TRBV6-1 and TRBJ1-2, with D possibly TRBD1 on 5 matching bases. From germline, CDR1 is MNHNS and CDR2 SASEGT. Trimming cost V 4 bases and J 2 bases, with 14 bases left between them. CDR3 length equals 15 residues. The CDR3 DNA follows: TGTGCCAGCAGTGGGGTGGGGGGGAGGAACTATGGCTACACCTTC. Translation gives CASSGVGGRNYGYTF.

This sequence joins TRBV29-1 and TRBJ1-2; 8 nucleotides agree with TRBD1. CDR3 length: 11 residues. The germline V gene encodes CDR1 SQVTM and CDR2 ANQGSEA. With V trimmed by 8 bases and J by 6 bases, 5 bases remained unmatched. Written as DNA, the CDR3 is TGCAGCCTCACAGGGGGGGATGGCTACACCTTC. Amino acid sequence: CSLTGGDGYTF.

The V and J genes are TRBV5-1 and TRBJ2-2, with D perhaps matching TRBD1 (6 bases). The CDR3 sequence is 13 residues long. The germline CDR1 and CDR2 sequences are SGHRS and YFSETQ. Trimming removed 8 bases from V and 1 base from J, with 9 bases in between. CDR3 DNA: TGCGCCAGTCAGACAGGGAACACCGGGGAGCTGTTTTTT. Protein product: CASQTGNTGELFF.

The genes are TRBV13 and TRBJ2-7, with TRBD2 matching 14 bases. Germline V gene sequence: CDR1 PRHDT, CDR2 FYEKMQ (reference sequence). V shed 5 bases, J shed 5 bases, and the junction held 5 bases outside the gene matches. This CDR3 contains 15 residues. The CDR3 is CASSAEGLAGDEQYF. The CDR3 coding sequence is TGTGCCAGCAGCGCCGAGGGACTAGCGGGAGACGAGCAGTACTTC.

The chain uses TRBV27 and TRBJ2-1, with TRBD2 as a possible D gene (5 bases). The CDR3 contains 16 residues. V was trimmed by 3 bases and J by 0 bases, leaving 12 bases between them. Looked up from germline, CDR1 is MNHEY and CDR2 is SMNVEV (reference sequence). Here the CDR3 reads CASSFWGVVSYNEQFF. The CDR3 nucleotides are TGTGCCAGCAGTTTTTGGGGAGTAGTCTCCTACAATGAGCAGTTCTTC.

This clone was picked up many times. The chain joins TRBV28 to TRBJ2-1; 10 bases align to TRBD2. The CDR3 covers 16 residues. V shed 2 bases, J shed 5 bases, and the junction held 6 bases outside the gene matches. Germline lookup yields CDR1 MDHEN and CDR2 SYDVKM. For the CDR3, the DNA is TGTGCCAGCAGTTTACTCTGGACTAGCGGAGACAATGAGCAGTTCTTC. This translates into CASSLLWTSGDNEQFF.

The chain carries TRBV11-2 and TRBJ2-1, with TRBD2 matching over 9 bases. The junction had 9 bases not matched to a gene; V was cut back by 3 bases and J by 9 bases. CDR1 SGHAT and CDR2 FQNNGV come from the germline V gene. CDR3 size: 15 residues. CDR3 amino acids: CASSFTRGLASEQFF. In nucleotides, the CDR3 is TGTGCCAGCAGCTTCACCCGGGGACTAGCTAGTGAGCAGTTCTTC.

The rearrangement joins TRBV27 to TRBJ2-3; weak D call: TRBD1 (5 bases). The CDR3 covers 12 residues. Germline V gene data show CDR1 as MNHEY and CDR2 as SMNVEV (reference sequence). CDR3 in amino acids: CASAWGRDTQYF. DNA of the CDR3: TGTGCTTCGGCGTGGGGCCGAGATACGCAGTATTTT.

The rearrangement uses TRBV5-4 and TRBJ2-1; D is unclear. The germline V gene encodes CDR1 SGHNT and CDR2 YYREEE (reference sequence). Trimming cost V 4 bases and J 5 bases, with 16 bases left between them. The CDR3 spans 15 residues. In DNA, the CDR3 is TGTGCCAGCAGCCTTCCCGCTAGACCGGACAATGAGCAGTTCTTC. It specifies CASSLPARPDNEQFF.

The chain couples TRBV5-1 to TRBJ2-7, with 7 bases that match TRBD1. The germline V gene has CDR1 SGHRS and CDR2 YFSETQ. J gave up 5 bases and V 4 bases, and 12 bases lay outside the gene matches. This CDR3 is built from 15 residues. CDR3 sequence (DNA): TGCGCCAGCAGCCCTGGGTGGGGACAGCTCGACGAGCAGTACTTC. Translation gives CASSPGWGQLDEQYF.

This clone was detected only once. This chain joins TRBV29-1 and TRBJ2-3; tentatively, D is TRBD1 (5 bases). In germline, CDR1 is SQVTM, CDR2 ANQGSEA. Trimming took 4 bases from V and 0 from J, leaving 14 bases between them. The CDR3 has 15 amino acids. In nucleotides, the CDR3 is TGCAGCGTTGGACGACAGTTTACTAGCACAGATACGCAGTATTTT. Translated, it gives CSVGRQFTSTDTQYF.

The chain is built from TRBV10-1 and TRBJ2-7; D is ambiguous. CDR3 length: 13 amino acids. Germline V gene data show CDR1 as WNHNN and CDR2 as SYGVQD (reference sequence). Trimming cost V 6 bases and J 4 bases, with 13 bases left between them. The CDR3 DNA reads as TGCGCCAGCAGCCCCCGGATCGGGTACGAGCAGTACTTC. Translation gives CASSPRIGYEQYF.

The chain couples TRBV28 to TRBJ2-1; 7 bases are a match to TRBD1. This CDR3 spans 14 amino acids. Per the germline V gene, CDR1 is MDHEN and CDR2 is SYDVKM. The J segment lost 6 bases and the V segment lost 5 bases, leaving 7 bases of the junction unmatched. The CDR3 spells CASSHANRGNEQFF. CDR3 DNA sequence: TGTGCCAGCAGTCACGCTAACAGGGGCAATGAGCAGTTCTTC.

This chain uses TRBV7-6 with TRBJ2-7; D gene ambiguous. Germline assignment: CDR1 SGHVS and CDR2 FNYEAQ. This CDR3 comprises 16 residues. V was clipped by 5 bases and J by 4 bases, with 21 bases between them. In DNA, the CDR3 is TGTGCCAGCAGCGCAAGACCGAAGTTCGGGTCATACGAGCAGTACTTC. It translates to CASSARPKFGSYEQYF.

This chain joins TRBV28 and TRBJ2-4; tentatively, D is TRBD2 (6 bases). The V gene's germline CDR1 is MDHEN and CDR2 SYDVKM. V was trimmed by 6 bases and J by 0 bases, leaving 15 bases between them. The CDR3 has 16 amino acids. The CDR3 region has the DNA TGTGCCAGCAGCCCCGGAGGGGTCATAGCCAAAAACATTCAGTACTTC. This encodes CASSPGGVIAKNIQYF.

This sequence joins TRBV4-1 and TRBJ2-1, with 8 bases matching TRBD1. The CDR3 covers 19 residues. V shed 2 bases, J shed 1 base, and the junction held 13 bases outside the gene matches. Germline values: CDR1 MGHRA, CDR2 YSYEKL. The CDR3 DNA reads as TGCGCCAGCAGCCAACCCGGACAGGGATGGGCCCGTTCCTACAATGAGCAGTTCTTC. The encoded protein is CASSQPGQGWARSYNEQFF.